This is a list of T cell receptor beta chains from one sample in a study of cytomegalovirus exposure and HLA in healthy donors. Here immunoSEQ multiplex PCR was the method, and the copy in TCRdb shows in-frame clones only, minus some. The table records 81,000 or so clones, 75% to 85% of them present only once. The sequencing input was PBMCs. These receptor sequences come from a man in his fifties or sixties in good health and CMV-seropositive. CDR3s include the opening cysteine and the closing phenylalanine or tryptophan. The D gene is left open where the match is weak. Clone size is not always given. Where it is, it says once, few, many or a class for expanded clones.

J gene: TRBJ2-3; CDR3 length: 15; V gene: TRBV7-9; D gene: -; clone size: -; CDR3 protein: CASSLRRGPTDTQYF; CDR3 DNA: TGTGCCAGCAGCTTACGAAGGGGCCCCACAGATACGCAGTATTTT
J gene: TRBJ2-7; CDR3 length: 15; V gene: TRBV19; D gene: -; clone size: -; CDR3 protein: CASSIGSGVTYEQYF; CDR3 DNA: TGTGCCAGTAGTATTGGCTCAGGGGTCACCTACGAGCAGTACTTC
J gene: TRBJ2-7; CDR3 length: 15; V gene: TRBV9; D gene: TRBD2; clone size: -; CDR3 protein: CASSVGTSGSYEQYF; CDR3 DNA: TGTGCCAGCAGCGTAGGTACTAGCGGGAGCTACGAGCAGTACTTC
J gene: TRBJ2-1; CDR3 length: 19; V gene: TRBV7-3; D gene: TRBD2; clone size: few; CDR3 protein: CASSPPRTFASGSWDEQFF; CDR3 DNA: TGTGCCAGCAGCCCCCCCCGAACCTTCGCTAGCGGGAGTTGGGATGAGCAGTTCTTC
J gene: TRBJ2-6; CDR3 length: 18; V gene: TRBV13; D gene: TRBD1; clone size: once; CDR3 protein: CASSSTGTGGSGANGLTF; CDR3 DNA: TGTGCCAGCAGTTCCACCGGGACAGGGGGCTCTGGGGCCAACGGCCTGACTTTC
J gene: TRBJ1-1; CDR3 length: 14; V gene: TRBV27; D gene: -; clone size: -; CDR3 protein: CASSLQGMNTEAFF; CDR3 DNA: TGTGCCAGCAGTTTACAGGGGATGAACACTGAAGCTTTCTTT
J gene: TRBJ2-7; CDR3 length: 15; V gene: TRBV7-9; D gene: TRBD2; clone size: -; CDR3 protein: CSSSLLAGETYEQYF; CDR3 DNA: TGTTCCAGCAGCTTACTAGCGGGAGAGACATACGAGCAGTACTTC
J gene: TRBJ2-5; CDR3 length: 15; V gene: TRBV12-5; D gene: -; clone size: -; CDR3 protein: CASGYSAGGQETQYF; CDR3 DNA: TGTGCTAGTGGTTACTCGGCAGGGGGGCAAGAGACCCAGTACTTC
J gene: TRBJ2-7; CDR3 length: 15; V gene: TRBV19; D gene: TRBD2; clone size: -; CDR3 protein: CASSQTSGDSYEQYF; CDR3 DNA: TGTGCCAGTAGCCAGACTAGCGGGGACTCCTACGAGCAGTACTTC
J gene: TRBJ1-5; CDR3 length: 16; V gene: TRBV7-9; D gene: -; clone size: few; CDR3 protein: CSSSLGSGYSNQPQHF; CDR3 DNA: TGTTCCAGCAGCTTAGGCAGCGGCTATAGCAATCAGCCCCAGCATTTT
J gene: TRBJ1-4; CDR3 length: 15; V gene: TRBV10-3; D gene: -; clone size: -; CDR3 protein: CAISDSGATNEKLFF; CDR3 DNA: TGTGCCATCAGTGATTCAGGGGCAACTAATGAAAAACTGTTTTTT
J gene: TRBJ2-5; CDR3 length: 16; V gene: TRBV11-3; D gene: -; clone size: few; CDR3 protein: CASSLVGWGWVETQYF; CDR3 DNA: TGTGCCAGCAGCTTAGTAGGTTGGGGCTGGGTAGAGACCCAGTACTTC
J gene: TRBJ2-5; CDR3 length: 15; V gene: TRBV10-3; D gene: TRBD1; clone size: -; CDR3 protein: CAISEGQGARETQYF; CDR3 DNA: TGTGCCATCAGTGAGGGACAGGGGGCGAGGGAGACCCAGTACTTC
J gene: TRBJ2-3; CDR3 length: 15; V gene: TRBV4-3; D gene: -; clone size: -; CDR3 protein: CASSQALGSTDTQYF; CDR3 DNA: TGCGCCAGCAGCCAAGCTCTCGGGAGCACAGATACGCAGTATTTT
J gene: TRBJ2-7; CDR3 length: 14; V gene: TRBV11-3; D gene: -; clone size: -; CDR3 protein: CASSLNPTVGEQYF; CDR3 DNA: TGTGCCAGCAGCTTAAATCCCACGGTTGGCGAGCAGTACTTC